The 15 T cell receptor beta chains below come from one sample, sequenced in a study of shared clonotypes between healthy human individuals. Profiled with immunoSEQ multiplex PCR; TCRdb holds only in-frame clones, not every one. The profile shows about 590,000 clones, 95% to 96% of them singletons. Naive CD8 cells comprised CD45RO-negative, CCR7-positively selected cells, excluding terminally differentiated effector memory CD45RA+ cells. Sequenced input: naive CD8+ T cells sorted from blood. All receptors come from a woman aged 30 to 39 in good health.

V usage is TRBV7-9 and J usage is TRBJ2-2; D not certain. The length of the CDR3 is 10 residues. The germline V gene encodes CDR1 SEHNR and CDR2 FQNEAQ (reference sequence). V was clipped by 5 bases and J by 10 bases, with 5 bases between them. CDR3 in DNA: TGTGCCAGCAGCCCCGAGGAGCTGTTTTTT. This encodes CASSPEELFF. The entire variable domain, with the rest obtained from reference TRBV7-9 and TRBJ2-2, is as follows: DTGVSQNPRHKITKRGQNVTFRCDPISEHNRLYWYRQTLGQGPEFLTYFQNEAQLEKSRLLSDRFSAERPKGSFSTLEIQRTEQGDSAMYLCASSPEELFFGEGSRLTVL.

V usage is TRBV4-1 and J usage is TRBJ1-2, with 7 bases matching TRBD1. Germline CDR1 MGHRA, CDR2 YSYEKL. The CDR3 covers 15 residues. J gave up 5 bases and V 1 base, and 7 bases lay outside the gene matches. CDR3 nucleotide sequence: TGCGCCAGCAGCCAAGGGACAGGCGTGACTTATGGCTACACCTTC. Encoded protein: CASSQGTGVTYGYTF.

With respect to this clone: Other DNA sequences in this sample translate to the same CDR3. The V gene is TRBV5-4, the J gene TRBJ2-1; the D is unclear. Trimming pared 4 bases from V and 3 bases from J, leaving 8 bases between. The CDR3 consists of 13 residues. From germline, CDR1 is SGHNT and CDR2 YYREEE (reference sequence). CDR3 amino acids: CASSPESYNEQFF. CDR3 bases: TGTGCCAGCAGCCCTGAGAGCTACAATGAGCAGTTCTTC.

V usage is TRBV4-1 and J usage is TRBJ2-7; 9 bases line up with TRBD2. V gave up 1 base and J gave up 6 bases; unmatched junction bases: 4. Germline assignment: CDR1 MGHRA and CDR2 YSYEKL. The CDR3 consists of 14 residues. The chain's CDR3 is CASSQGGRAAEQYF. Written as DNA, the CDR3 is TGCGCCAGCAGCCAAGGCGGGAGGGCTGCCGAGCAGTACTTC.

This chain joins TRBV19 and TRBJ1-1; D perhaps matches TRBD1 (6 bases). This CDR3 spans 14 amino acids. V shed 3 bases and J shed 5 bases, with 13 bases lying between them. Germline V gene lookup returns CDR1 LNHDA and CDR2 SQIVND (reference sequence). As DNA, the CDR3 is TGTGCCAGTAGTATTATTGGGGGCGCGACTGAAGCTTTCTTT. Amino acid sequence: CASSIIGGATEAFF.

The genes are TRBV7-9 and TRBJ2-7; 7 bases fit TRBD2. This CDR3 region has 15 residues. The trim removed 1 base at V and 3 bases at J, leaving 6 bases unmatched. Germline V gene data show CDR1 as SEHNR and CDR2 as FQNEAQ (reference sequence). CDR3 residues: CASSLGRGGGYEQYF. CDR3 nucleotide sequence: TGTGCCAGCAGCTTAGGCCGGGGCGGGGGCTACGAGCAGTACTTC.

V is TRBV29-1 and J is TRBJ1-5; the D is unclear. The CDR3 extends over 14 amino acids. Per the germline V gene, CDR1 is SQVTM and CDR2 is ANQGSEA. V was trimmed by 6 bases and J by 0 bases, leaving 12 bases between them. CDR3 residues: CSVGEGSSNQPQHF. The CDR3, as DNA: TGCAGCGTCGGGGAGGGCAGTAGCAATCAGCCCCAGCATTTT.

V gene TRBV4-1 combines with J gene TRBJ2-7; 10 bases agree with TRBD1. V was pared by 0 bases and J by 6 bases, with 5 bases of the junction left unmatched. The CDR3 runs to 15 residues. CDR1 and CDR2 (germline): MGHRA, YSYEKL. CDR3 residues: CASSQEGGTGVEQYF. CDR3 nucleotides: TGCGCCAGCAGCCAAGAAGGCGGGACAGGGGTCGAGCAGTACTTC.

The rearrangement uses TRBV2 and TRBJ2-3; a possible D gene is TRBD1 (5 bases). The ends were cut back, 7 bases at V and 2 bases at J, with 19 bases in the middle. The CDR3 has 16 residues. The germline V gene has CDR1 SNHLY and CDR2 FYNNEI. The CDR3 bases are TGTGCCAGCACCGGCCTTGAGACAGTGATCACAGATACGCAGTATTTT. It encodes CASTGLETVITDTQYF.

The CDR3 here is CASSRQGTEQYF. As DNA, the CDR3 is TGTGCCAGCAGTCGACAGGGGACCGAGCAGTACTTC. The chain is built from TRBV6-5 and TRBJ2-7; 8 bases map to TRBD1. V gave up 5 bases and J gave up 6 bases; unmatched junction bases: 3. The CDR3 has 12 amino acids. Per germline, CDR1 MNHEY and CDR2 SVGAGI.

The chain carries TRBV19 and TRBJ1-2; unclear D gene. Trimming pared 8 bases from V and 6 bases from J, leaving 4 bases between. CDR1 LNHDA and CDR2 SQIVND come from the germline V gene (reference sequence). This CDR3 contains 9 residues. CDR3 nucleotide sequence: TGTGCCAGTTTGGATGGCTACACCTTC. Protein sequence: CASLDGYTF.

The chain combines TRBV5-5 with TRBJ2-4; D is undetermined. The CDR3 loop spans 15 amino acids. Germline-derived CDR1 and CDR2 are SGHKS and YYEKEE (reference sequence). Trimming left V 4 bases short and J 2 bases short, with 13 bases between. The CDR3 spells CASSQESRPKNIQYF. In DNA form, the CDR3 reads TGTGCCAGCAGCCAGGAGTCTCGGCCCAAAAACATTCAGTACTTC.

This chain connects TRBV7-8 to TRBJ2-7, with 11 bases identical to TRBD2. The germline gives CDR1 SGHVS, CDR2 FQNEAQ. The V and J ends lost 0 bases and 0 bases, in that order; junction bases with no gene match: 4. This CDR3 comprises 17 residues. DNA for the CDR3: TGTGCCAGCAGCTTAGCCCTAACTAGCGGGAGCTCCTACGAGCAGTACTTC. It yields the protein CASSLALTSGSSYEQYF.

The genes are TRBV19 and TRBJ1-1, with D uncertain. Trimming left V 3 bases short and J 0 bases short, with 5 bases between. The CDR3 runs 13 residues. Germline V gene data show CDR1 as LNHDA and CDR2 as SQIVND (reference sequence). CDR3 region: CASSISMNTEAFF. As DNA, the CDR3 is TGTGCCAGTAGTATTTCCATGAACACTGAAGCTTTCTTT.

The chain couples TRBV5-5 to TRBJ2-3; no reliable D call. The CDR3 sequence is 14 residues long. Deletions cut 2 bases from V and 4 bases from J, with 11 bases between. The germline V gene has CDR1 SGHKS and CDR2 YYEKEE (reference sequence). This chain's CDR3 is CASSFLGLADTQYF. CDR3 coding DNA: TGTGCCAGCAGCTTTTTGGGGTTGGCAGATACGCAGTATTTT.